A selection of T cell receptor beta chains follows, all from one sample in a study of blood T cell repertoires in COVID-19. Data came from immunoSEQ multiplex PCR; TCRdb stores just in-frame clones and leaves some out. The table shows over 45,000 clones, with about 91% occurring only once. The specimen sequenced was peripheral blood. These receptors all stem from an older woman with COVID-19, enrolled during active disease. Each CDR3 is given with its conserved first and last residue. The D gene is left open where the match is weak. Size is omitted from some rows. Given values are once, few, many or a class for expanded clones.

clone_size: NA; j_call: TRBJ1-4; v_call: TRBV6-5; d_call: NA; cdr3_aa: CASSSSGGVAREKLFF; cdr3_nt: TGTGCCAGCAGTTCGTCTGGGGGGGTAGCCAGGGAAAAACTGTTTTTT
clone_size: NA; j_call: TRBJ2-2; v_call: TRBV7-9; d_call: TRBD2; cdr3_aa: CASSLGTSGANTGELFF; cdr3_nt: TGTGCCAGCAGCTTAGGGACTAGCGGGGCGAACACCGGGGAGCTGTTTTTT
clone_size: NA; j_call: TRBJ1-1; v_call: TRBV10-3; d_call: NA; cdr3_aa: CAIRDSPNTEAFF; cdr3_nt: TGTGCCATCAGGGACAGCCCGAACACTGAAGCTTTCTTT
clone_size: NA; j_call: TRBJ1-2; v_call: TRBV3-1/TRBV3-2; d_call: NA; cdr3_aa: CASSHRPAGPGEGYGYTF; cdr3_nt: TGTGCCAGCAGCCACCGCCCCGCGGGACCGGGAGAAGGCTATGGCTACACCTTC
clone_size: NA; j_call: TRBJ2-7; v_call: TRBV7-2; d_call: NA; cdr3_aa: CASSQGQGGSYEQYF; cdr3_nt: TGTGCCAGCAGCCAAGGACAGGGAGGGTCCTACGAGCAGTACTTC
clone_size: once; j_call: TRBJ1-5; v_call: TRBV7-2; d_call: NA; cdr3_aa: CASSLAPYSNQPQHF; cdr3_nt: TGTGCCAGCAGCTTAGCCCCGTATAGCAATCAGCCCCAGCATTTT
clone_size: NA; j_call: TRBJ1-4; v_call: TRBV7-9; d_call: NA; cdr3_aa: CASSSEATNEKLFF; cdr3_nt: TGTGCCAGCAGCTCAGAAGCAACTAATGAAAAACTGTTTTTT
clone_size: NA; j_call: TRBJ2-2; v_call: TRBV2; d_call: TRBD1; cdr3_aa: CASPRGTGELFF; cdr3_nt: TGTGCCAGCCCCAGGGGGACCGGGGAGCTGTTTTTT
clone_size: NA; j_call: TRBJ2-7; v_call: TRBV6-6; d_call: NA; cdr3_aa: CASSGGTPEQYF; cdr3_nt: TGTGCCAGCTCCGGCGGCACTCCGGAGCAGTACTTC
clone_size: NA; j_call: TRBJ2-7; v_call: TRBV28; d_call: TRBD2; cdr3_aa: CASSLFRLAASSYEQYF; cdr3_nt: TGTGCCAGCAGTTTATTTAGACTAGCGGCGAGCTCCTACGAGCAGTACTTC
clone_size: NA; j_call: TRBJ1-6; v_call: TRBV14; d_call: NA; cdr3_aa: CASSHRPGIGSPLHF; cdr3_nt: TGTGCCAGCAGCCATCGTCCGGGGATAGGTTCACCCCTCCACTTT
clone_size: NA; j_call: TRBJ2-6; v_call: TRBV7-9; d_call: NA; cdr3_aa: CASSPPSVTGANVLTF; cdr3_nt: TGTGCCAGCAGCCCGCCTTCGGTAACTGGGGCCAACGTCCTGACTTTC
clone_size: NA; j_call: TRBJ2-2; v_call: TRBV11-3; d_call: NA; cdr3_aa: CASSLSGSKGELFF; cdr3_nt: TGTGCCAGCAGCTTGTCAGGGTCAAAGGGGGAGCTGTTTTTT
clone_size: NA; j_call: TRBJ2-2; v_call: TRBV5-1; d_call: NA; cdr3_aa: CASTLRLLAPNTGELFF; cdr3_nt: TGCGCCAGCACCTTACGATTGCTAGCACCGAACACCGGGGAGCTGTTTTTT
clone_size: NA; j_call: TRBJ2-2; v_call: TRBV7-2; d_call: TRBD2; cdr3_aa: CASSSSGAYAGELFF; cdr3_nt: TGTGCCAGCAGCTCGAGCGGGGCCTACGCCGGGGAGCTGTTTTTT
clone_size: NA; j_call: TRBJ2-4; v_call: TRBV7-2; d_call: TRBD1; cdr3_aa: CASSPLTGGVAKNIQYF; cdr3_nt: TGTGCCAGCAGCCCCCTGACAGGGGGGGTAGCCAAAAACATTCAGTACTTC
clone_size: NA; j_call: TRBJ2-1; v_call: TRBV30; d_call: NA; cdr3_aa: CAWGAGRDEQFF; cdr3_nt: TGTGCCTGGGGTGCAGGGCGAGATGAGCAGTTCTTC
clone_size: NA; j_call: TRBJ1-1; v_call: TRBV5-1; d_call: TRBD1; cdr3_aa: CASSLDRVMNTEAFF; cdr3_nt: TGCGCCAGCAGCTTAGACAGGGTCATGAACACTGAAGCTTTCTTT
clone_size: NA; j_call: TRBJ2-7; v_call: TRBV6-5; d_call: TRBD1; cdr3_aa: CASSYAGTGGYEQYF; cdr3_nt: TGTGCCAGCAGTTACGCCGGGACAGGGGGCTACGAGCAGTACTTC
clone_size: NA; j_call: TRBJ2-2; v_call: TRBV7-9; d_call: TRBD1; cdr3_aa: CASSLFTGGNTGELFF; cdr3_nt: TGTGCCAGCAGCTTATTCACAGGGGGAAACACCGGGGAGCTGTTTTTT
clone_size: NA; j_call: TRBJ1-6; v_call: TRBV6-5; d_call: NA; cdr3_aa: CASSYSSGIYSPLHF; cdr3_nt: TGTGCCAGCAGTTACTCCTCAGGGATTTATTCACCCCTCCACTTT
clone_size: NA; j_call: TRBJ2-6; v_call: TRBV12-3/TRBV12-4; d_call: NA; cdr3_aa: CASSLGPGLTF; cdr3_nt: TGTGCCAGCAGTTTAGGTCCGGGGCTGACTTTC
clone_size: NA; j_call: TRBJ1-5; v_call: TRBV18; d_call: TRBD1; cdr3_aa: CASSLTGQGGNQPQHF; cdr3_nt: TGTGCCAGCTCCCTCACAGGACAGGGCGGCAATCAGCCCCAGCATTTT
clone_size: NA; j_call: TRBJ2-2; v_call: TRBV9; d_call: NA; cdr3_aa: CASSVGANTGELFF; cdr3_nt: TGTGCCAGCAGCGTAGGAGCGAACACCGGGGAGCTGTTTTTT